This record looks at one TCR beta chain sequence and its context. Using immunoSEQ multiplex PCR, the repertoire was profiled, and TCRdb retains in-frame clones only, with some absent. Of about half a million clones detected, around 85% appear once; the ten largest clones hold roughly 13%. This sample is drawn from a study of shared clonotypes between healthy human individuals. The V gene lost 6 bases and the J gene lost 8 bases, with 20 bases spanning the gap. CDR1 LNHDA and CDR2 SQIVND come from the germline V gene (reference sequence). CDR3 length equals 15 residues. Sequencing used PBMCs. V usage is TRBV19 and J usage is TRBJ2-1; perhaps TRBD2 as D (6 bases). This TCR derives from a woman between 40 and 55 years old in good health. Some clones in this sample may be carry-over from other donors' samples. CDR3 protein: CASSYGGRLFDEQFF. Written as DNA, the CDR3 is TGTGCCAGTAGCTACGGGGGACGCCTTTTCGATGAGCAGTTCTTC.